This T cell receptor beta chain was captured in a study of post-analysis software for immune sequencing data. Study summary: As for disease course, relapsing-remitting, secondary progressive and progressive-relapsing multiple sclerosis were all included. Study-level findings and limits: Roughly 5 TRBV segments occurring more often in patients than controls included TRBV5-6, TRBV5-1 and TRBV20-1.

Unique molecular identifiers were present in the TCR beta cDNA libraries. TCRdb re-analysed the PCR reads in MiXCR, keeping a single row per CDR3 protein. The sample carries a few hundred thousand distinct CDR3 sequences, 39% recorded once. Worth noting for this clonotype: Its antigen is as yet unknown.

CDR1 is SGHDN and CDR2 is FVKESK in the germline V gene. The CDR3 runs to 13 residues. V lost 0 bases, J lost 5 bases, and 8 bases lay in between. The genes are TRBV14 and TRBJ2-7; D gene ambiguous. The sequenced sample was blood. The origin of this receptor is a girl aged 2 to 9 with multiple sclerosis. The CDR3 DNA reads as TGTGCCAGCAGCCAAGACACTGGCAACGAGCAGTACTTC. It is translated as CASSQDTGNEQYF.